The 12 T cell receptor beta chains below come from one sample, sequenced in a study of human T cells and chemical hapten exposure. TCRdb fed the RACE reads into MiXCR, producing one record per CDR3 protein. Of about 300,000 distinct CDR3 sequences listed, roughly 6% are singletons. Indicated time point: pre-sensitization, week 0. Treatment reported: therapeutic diphenylcyclopropenone sensitization with weekly scalp DPC. The starting material was whole blood, obtained in connection with sensitization to the hapten diphenylcyclopropenone (DPC). These receptors were obtained from a woman younger than 35 with alopecia areata. Some clones in this sample may be carry-over from other donors' samples.

This clonotype appeared a few times. The chain combines TRBV4-1 with TRBJ1-5; 8 bases fit TRBD1. The CDR3 is 15 residues long. Looked up from germline, CDR1 is MGHRA and CDR2 is YSYEKL. V shed 0 bases and J 3 bases; nucleotides not matched to a gene: 1. The CDR3 bases are TGCGCCAGCAGCCAAGAACAGGGGGACAATCAGCCCCAGCATTTT. Amino acids: CASSQEQGDNQPQHF.

Written as DNA, the CDR3 is TGCGCCAGCAGCCAAGATGGGGCGGGGGGCGAGGAGACCCAGTACTTC. Translation: CASSQDGAGGEETQYF. The V call is TRBV4-1, the J call TRBJ2-5; 8 positions match TRBD2. Germline CDR1 and CDR2: MGHRA and YSYEKL. With 0 bases clipped from V and 5 bases from J, the junction kept 8 bases outside the gene matches. There are 16 residues in the CDR3.

A note on this clonotype: A much larger clonotype is one base distant, so this may be a read error. The chain recombines TRBV3-1 with TRBJ1-1, with a possible D match to TRBD1 (5 bases). Trimming removed 0 bases from V and 10 bases from J, with 6 bases in between. This CDR3 has 11 amino acids. From germline, CDR1 is LGHDT and CDR2 YNNKEL (reference sequence). The CDR3 bases are TGTGCCAGCAGCCAAGAGGGGGTAGCTTTCTTT. It is translated as CASSQEGVAFF. The full variable domain, with the rest looked up from reference TRBV3-1 and TRBJ1-1, is DTAVSQTPKYLVTQMGNDKSIKCEQNLGHDTMYWYKQDSKKFLKIMFSYNNKELIINETVPNRFSPKSPDKAHLNLHINSLELGDSAVYFCASSQEGVAFFGQGTRLTVV.

The gene calls are TRBV6-5 and TRBJ1-6; possibly TRBD1 for D (5 bases). Germline V gives CDR1 MNHEY, CDR2 SVGAGI. The V and J ends lost 8 bases and 10 bases respectively, with 21 bases between them. The CDR3 loop spans 15 amino acids. CDR3 sequence reads: CASSKRAGLRSPLHF. CDR3 nucleotide sequence: TGTGCCAGCTCCAAACGGGCGGGGCTCAGATCACCCCTCCACTTT.

V and J are TRBV2 and TRBJ2-3; maybe TRBD2 (7 bases). Trimming removed 5 bases at V and 4 bases at J, with 16 bases between. CDR3 size: 15 residues. CDR1 is SNHLY and CDR2 is FYNNEI in the germline V gene. In nucleotides, the CDR3 is TGTGCCAGCAGTTTAATGGGGGGGCGGCCAGATACGCAGTATTTT. As protein: CASSLMGGRPDTQYF.

This clonotype was picked up many times. The chain has TRBV11-1 and TRBJ2-4; no definite D call. The CDR3 extends over 12 amino acids. Trimming removed 5 bases from V and 9 bases from J, with 11 bases in between. Germline values: CDR1 SGHAT, CDR2 FQDESV (reference sequence). As DNA, the CDR3 is TGTGCCAGCAGCCGTTATGGGTCCATTCAGTACTTC. This sequence encodes CASSRYGSIQYF.

This clonotype was picked up many times. The chain combines TRBV5-1 with TRBJ1-1; 9 bases are shared with TRBD1. Germline V gene sequence: CDR1 SGHRS, CDR2 YFSETQ. The V segment lost 2 bases and the J segment 1 base; nucleotides outside the gene matches: 3. CDR3 size: 15 residues. DNA of the CDR3: TGCGCCAGCAGCTTTGGGGACAGGGAGAACACTGAAGCTTTCTTT. It is translated as CASSFGDRENTEAFF. Complete variable domain (other parts from reference TRBV5-1 and TRBJ1-1): KAGVTQTPRYLIKTRGQQVTLSCSPISGHRSVSWYQQTPGQGLQFLFEYFSETQRNKGNFPGRFSGRQFSNSRSEMNVSTLELGDSALYLCASSFGDRENTEAFFGQGTRLTVV.

The chain carries TRBV7-2 and TRBJ1-6; tentative D call: TRBD1 (6 bases). The CDR3 covers 15 residues. CDR1 is SGHTA and CDR2 is FQGNSA in the germline V gene. Trimming took 5 bases from V and 4 from J, leaving 12 bases between them. CDR3 region: CASSLGQFYNSPLHF. The CDR3 DNA reads TGTGCCAGCAGCCTCGGACAGTTTTATAATTCACCCCTCCACTTT. Together with reference TRBV7-2 and TRBJ1-6, the CDR3 gives the full variable domain: GAGVSQSPSNKVTEKGKDVELRCDPISGHTALYWYRQSLGQGLEFLIYFQGNSAPDKSGLPSDRFSAERTGGSVSTLTIQRTQQEDSAVYLCASSLGQFYNSPLHFGNGTRLTVT.

This clonotype came up many times. The V gene is TRBV27, the J gene TRBJ2-2; perhaps TRBD2 as D (6 bases). The CDR3 totals 14 residues. V lost 5 bases and J 6 bases, leaving 13 bases between the germline ends. Germline CDR1 MNHEY, CDR2 SMNVEV (reference sequence). DNA for the CDR3: TGTGCCAGCAGTAGGGATTGGGGGGCCGGGGAGCTGTTTTTT. Translated: CASSRDWGAGELFF.

This clonotype was observed a few times. This chain uses TRBV3-1 with TRBJ2-7; D possibly uses TRBD1 or TRBD2 (5 bases each). V lost 3 bases to trimming and J lost 3 bases, with 9 bases between them. This CDR3 has 13 residues. Germline V gene data show CDR1 as LGHDT and CDR2 as YNNKEL (reference sequence). CDR3 nucleotide sequence: TGTGCCAGCAGCCAGAGGGGCGGCTACGAGCAGTACTTC. This codes for CASSQRGGYEQYF.

The gene calls are TRBV7-9 and TRBJ1-3, with D uncertain. Germline lookup yields CDR1 SEHNR and CDR2 FQNEAQ (reference sequence). Trimming removed 4 bases from V and 2 bases from J, with 9 bases in between. The CDR3 sequence is 14 residues long. The CDR3 sequence is CASSYGRAGNTIYF. The CDR3 region has the DNA TGTGCCAGCAGCTACGGACGGGCTGGAAACACCATATATTTT.

This clonotype was found a few times. This chain connects TRBV6-5 to TRBJ2-2; no firm D call. Trimming took off 2 bases at V and 3 bases at J, with 16 bases between the two ends. The CDR3 totals 17 residues. Germline assignment: CDR1 MNHEY and CDR2 SVGAGI. CDR3 amino acids: CASSYTITRDYTGELFF. As DNA, the CDR3 is TGTGCCAGCAGTTACACGATCACCCGCGACTACACCGGGGAGCTGTTTTTT.